This is a list of T cell receptor beta chains from one sample in a study of CD4 T cells in relation to SARS-CoV-2 and coronaviruses. Sequencing used immunoSEQ multiplex PCR; TCRdb keeps in-frame clones, though not all of them. The top ten clones hold about 1.6% of a sample with around 65,000 clones, 75% to 90% of them seen once. The sequencing input was memory CD4+ T cells from PBMCs. The receptor source for this set is a human donor in good health. Both conserved end residues are part of each CDR3. A D gene is named only where the DNA matches it firmly. Not all rows give a size; the values are once, few, many and, for expanded clones, a class.

D gene,J gene,V gene,clone size,CDR3 DNA,CDR3 protein
NA,TRBJ2-2,TRBV7-3,NA,TGTGCCAGCAGCCGAGGGGCCGGGGAGCTGTTTTTT,CASSRGAGELFF
NA,TRBJ2-2,TRBV11-2,NA,TGTGCCAGCAGCTTAGGCGGGTACAGGTATTGGAACACCGGGGAGCTGTTTTTT,CASSLGGYRYWNTGELFF
NA,TRBJ2-7,TRBV5-1,NA,TGCGCCAGCAGCTCCCAAACTACCTACGAGCAGTACTTC,CASSSQTTYEQYF
TRBD2,TRBJ2-1,TRBV6-1,NA,TGTGCCAGCAGTGAAGCGCTGGGGACTAGAGCAGGAGAGCAGTTCTTC,CASSEALGTRAGEQFF
NA,TRBJ1-2,TRBV4-1,NA,TGCGCCAGCAGCCGGGGGGAAACTAACTATGGCTACACCTTC,CASSRGETNYGYTF
NA,TRBJ2-5,TRBV2,NA,TGTGCCAGCAGTAGCCAGGGCGAAGAGACCCAGTACTTC,CASSSQGEETQYF
NA,TRBJ2-7,TRBV6-2/TRBV6-3,once,TGTGCCAGCAGTTACTCGTTTGGTGGCCGTCGCTCCTACGAGCAGTACTTC,CASSYSFGGRRSYEQYF
TRBD2,TRBJ2-1,TRBV7-2,few,TGTGCCAGCAGCTTGCGGCTAGCGGGGGGACACGAGCAGTTCTTC,CASSLRLAGGHEQFF
NA,TRBJ2-7,TRBV27,NA,TGTGCCACACAATACCTTGATGAGCAGTACTTC,CATQYLDEQYF
TRBD2,TRBJ2-7,TRBV18,NA,TGTGCCAGCTCACCAGTCCCTGAGGCGCGGGAGTACGAGCAGTACTTC,CASSPVPEAREYEQYF
NA,TRBJ2-5,TRBV3-1/TRBV3-2,NA,TGTGCCAGCAGCCAAGGAGGGGCAGGGCAAGAGACCCAGTACTTC,CASSQGGAGQETQYF
TRBD2,TRBJ2-3,TRBV5-1,NA,TGCGCCAGCAGCCCCGGACTAGCGGGCACAGATACGCAGTATTTT,CASSPGLAGTDTQYF
TRBD2,TRBJ2-3,TRBV11-2,NA,TGTGCCAGCAGCTTAGGCGTGACTAGCGGGGGGGGTTACACAGATACGCAGTATTTT,CASSLGVTSGGGYTDTQYF
TRBD2,TRBJ2-1,TRBV18,NA,TGTGCCAGCTCACCATTGGATAGCGGGGGGATCAATGAGCAGTTCTTC,CASSPLDSGGINEQFF
NA,TRBJ1-1,TRBV11-2,few,TGTGCCAGCACCCCCGGACGGAGGAACACTGAAGCTTTCTTT,CASTPGRRNTEAFF
NA,TRBJ2-1,TRBV18,NA,TGTGCCAGCTCACAGACCGCCCCGCAGTTCTTC,CASSQTAPQFF
NA,TRBJ2-4,TRBV7-2,few,TGTGCCAGCAGCTTAGATCACCGGGCCATTCAGTACTTC,CASSLDHRAIQYF
TRBD1,TRBJ2-1,TRBV6-6,NA,TGTGCCAGCAGTTACTCGAGGCAGGGGGTTGAGCAGTTCTTC,CASSYSRQGVEQFF
NA,TRBJ2-3,TRBV28,NA,TGTGCCAGCAGTGTGACAGGGACTCTTAGCACAGATACGCAGTATTTT,CASSVTGTLSTDTQYF
TRBD2,TRBJ2-2,TRBV6-9,NA,TGTGCCAGCAGTTATGCGGGGACTAGCGGGGGGGAGGACACCGGGGAGCTGTTTTTT,CASSYAGTSGGEDTGELFF
NA,TRBJ2-3,TRBV5-1,NA,TGCGCCAGCAGCTTACCCGAAGGAGATACGCAGTATTTT,CASSLPEGDTQYF
TRBD1,TRBJ1-2,TRBV5-4,once,TGTGCCAGCAGCCCCGACAGGGTGGGCGGCTACACCTTC,CASSPDRVGGYTF
NA,TRBJ2-2,TRBV5-1,once,TGCGCCAGCAGCTTGGATCGGGACATGGGACTGTTTTTT,CASSLDRDMGLFF
NA,TRBJ2-3,TRBV27,NA,TGTGCCAGCAGTTTATCTCCCGGGCAGGGGCGGACAGATACGCAGTATTTT,CASSLSPGQGRTDTQYF
TRBD2,TRBJ2-3,TRBV5-4,NA,TGTGCCAGCAGCCCGACTAGCGGGGGGGCATCAGATACGCAGTATTTT,CASSPTSGGASDTQYF
NA,TRBJ2-3,TRBV11-3,NA,TGTGCCAGCAGCTCCCGCTCCTCTAGCACAGATACGCAGTATTTT,CASSSRSSSTDTQYF
NA,TRBJ1-2,TRBV19,NA,TGTGCCAGTAGTTCACAGCAAATCTATGGCTACACCTTC,CASSSQQIYGYTF
NA,TRBJ2-1,TRBV7-2,NA,TGTGCCAGCAGCTTAGAAGTTGAGCAGTTCTTC,CASSLEVEQFF
NA,TRBJ1-5,TRBV28,NA,TGTGCCAGCAGGTTTTCAGGGCGATATCAGCCCCAGCATTTT,CASRFSGRYQPQHF
NA,TRBJ1-1,TRBV5-1,NA,TGCGCCAGCGCCCCGGACCCGAACACTGAAGCTTTCTTT,CASAPDPNTEAFF
NA,TRBJ2-1,TRBV3-1/TRBV3-2,NA,TGTGCCAGCAGGGGCTACAATGAGCAGTTCTTC,CASRGYNEQFF
NA,TRBJ2-2,TRBV9,NA,TGTGCCAGCAGCGTAGAGGACACCGGGGAGCTGTTTTTT,CASSVEDTGELFF
TRBD2,TRBJ2-7,TRBV3-1/TRBV3-2,NA,TGTGCCAGCAGCCAAGTTCTAGCGGAGGAGCAGTACTTC,CASSQVLAEEQYF
TRBD1,TRBJ2-7,TRBV28,NA,TGTGCCAGCAGTCCCCCTCTTGGGACAGGGGTTTACGAGCAGTACTTC,CASSPPLGTGVYEQYF
NA,TRBJ1-5,TRBV28,NA,TGTGCCAGCAGTTTATATCGGAGTCAGCCCCAGCATTTT,CASSLYRSQPQHF
TRBD2,TRBJ2-3,TRBV7-3,NA,TGTGCCAGCAGCTCAGGAGGGAGGGGCACAGATACGCAGTATTTT,CASSSGGRGTDTQYF
TRBD1,TRBJ1-6,TRBV18,NA,TGTGCCAGCTCACGGAATACAGGGGATAATTCACCCCTCCACTTT,CASSRNTGDNSPLHF
TRBD2,TRBJ2-5,TRBV10-1,NA,TGCGCCAGCAGTGAGAGACTAGCGGGAGAAGTTCACGAGACCCAGTACTTC,CASSERLAGEVHETQYF
NA,TRBJ2-2,TRBV5-1,NA,TGCGCCAGCAGCTATCCGGGCTCCACCGGGGAGCTGTTTTTT,CASSYPGSTGELFF
NA,TRBJ1-1,TRBV7-2,NA,TGTGCCAGCAGCTTGACAGCACGCACTGAAGCTTTCTTT,CASSLTARTEAFF
NA,TRBJ1-1,TRBV5-1,NA,TGCGCCAGCAGCTCAGGGCCGGACACTGAAGCTTTCTTT,CASSSGPDTEAFF
NA,TRBJ2-2,TRBV10-3,NA,TGTGCCATCAGTGACCCCACAGGGACGTTCAACACCGGGGAGCTGTTTTTT,CAISDPTGTFNTGELFF
NA,TRBJ1-5,TRBV28,NA,TGTGCCAGAGGGACAACGGGCGAACAGCCCCAGCATTTT,CARGTTGEQPQHF
NA,TRBJ2-3,TRBV5-1,NA,TGCGCCAGCAGAGTAACAGGGTTGTTGACAGATACGCAGTATTTT,CASRVTGLLTDTQYF
TRBD1,TRBJ1-4,TRBV5-5,NA,TGTGCCAGCAGCTTGACAGGGGCTGGGGAAAAACTGTTTTTT,CASSLTGAGEKLFF